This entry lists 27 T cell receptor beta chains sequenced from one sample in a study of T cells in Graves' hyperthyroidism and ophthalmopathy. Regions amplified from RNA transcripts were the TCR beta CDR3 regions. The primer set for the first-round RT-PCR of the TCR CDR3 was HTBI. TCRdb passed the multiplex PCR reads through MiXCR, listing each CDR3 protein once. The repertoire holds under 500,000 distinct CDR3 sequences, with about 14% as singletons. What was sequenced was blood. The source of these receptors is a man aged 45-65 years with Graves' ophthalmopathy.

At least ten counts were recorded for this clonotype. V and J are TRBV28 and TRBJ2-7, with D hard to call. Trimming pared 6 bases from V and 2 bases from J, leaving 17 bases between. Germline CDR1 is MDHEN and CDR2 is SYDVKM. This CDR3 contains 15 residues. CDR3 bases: TGTGCCAGCAGAGTACACGGCGCCCCTCCCTACGAGCAGTACTTC. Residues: CASRVHGAPPYEQYF. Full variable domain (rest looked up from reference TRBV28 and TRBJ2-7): DVKVTQSSRYLVKRTGEKVFLECVQDMDHENMFWYRQDPGLGLRLIYFSYDVKMKEKGDIPEGYSVSREKKERFSLILESASTNQTSMYLCASRVHGAPPYEQYFGPGTRLTVT.

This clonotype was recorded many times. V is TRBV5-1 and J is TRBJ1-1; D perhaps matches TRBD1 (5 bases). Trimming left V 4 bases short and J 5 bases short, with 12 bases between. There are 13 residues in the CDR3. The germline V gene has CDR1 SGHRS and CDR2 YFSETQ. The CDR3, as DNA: TGCGCCAGCAGCGACCCAGGGCTGACTGAAGCTTTCTTT. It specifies CASSDPGLTEAFF. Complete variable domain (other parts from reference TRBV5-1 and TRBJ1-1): KAGVTQTPRYLIKTRGQQVTLSCSPISGHRSVSWYQQTPGQGLQFLFEYFSETQRNKGNFPGRFSGRQFSNSRSEMNVSTLELGDSALYLCASSDPGLTEAFFGQGTRLTVV.

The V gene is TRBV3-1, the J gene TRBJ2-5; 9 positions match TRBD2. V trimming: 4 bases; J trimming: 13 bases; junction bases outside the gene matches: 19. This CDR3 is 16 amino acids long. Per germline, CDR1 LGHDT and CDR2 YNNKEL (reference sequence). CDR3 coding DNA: TGTGCCAGCAGCCCTCGTCCGGGGGCTGGCGGGAGGGCGAGGTACTTC. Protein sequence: CASSPRPGAGGRARYF.

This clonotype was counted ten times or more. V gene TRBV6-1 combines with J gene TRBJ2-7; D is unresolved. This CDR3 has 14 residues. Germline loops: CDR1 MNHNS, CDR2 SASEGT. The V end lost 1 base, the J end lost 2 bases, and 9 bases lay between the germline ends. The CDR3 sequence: CASSEVGYTYEQYF. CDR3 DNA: TGTGCCAGCAGTGAAGTAGGCTACACCTACGAGCAGTACTTC.

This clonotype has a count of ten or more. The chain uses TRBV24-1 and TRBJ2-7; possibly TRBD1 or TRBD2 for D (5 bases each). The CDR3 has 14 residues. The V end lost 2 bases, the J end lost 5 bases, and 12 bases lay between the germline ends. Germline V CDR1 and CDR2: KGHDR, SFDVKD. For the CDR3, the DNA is TGTGCCACCAGTGATTCGCGTTTGGGGGACGAGCAGTACTTC. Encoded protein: CATSDSRLGDEQYF.

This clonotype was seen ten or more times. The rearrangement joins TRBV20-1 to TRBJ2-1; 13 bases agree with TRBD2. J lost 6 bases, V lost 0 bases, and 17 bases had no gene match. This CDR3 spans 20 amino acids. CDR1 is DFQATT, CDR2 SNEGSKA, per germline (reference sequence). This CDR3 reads CSARDLGLAGVSHRGNEQFF. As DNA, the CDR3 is TGCAGTGCTAGAGATTTAGGACTAGCGGGAGTATCCCATAGGGGCAATGAGCAGTTCTTC.

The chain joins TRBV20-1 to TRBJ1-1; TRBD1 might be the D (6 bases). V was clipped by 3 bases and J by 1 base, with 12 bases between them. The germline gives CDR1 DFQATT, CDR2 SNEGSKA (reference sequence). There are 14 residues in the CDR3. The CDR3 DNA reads TGCAGTGCTAGTAGCGGGGGACAGAACACTGAAGCTTTCTTT. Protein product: CSASSGGQNTEAFF.

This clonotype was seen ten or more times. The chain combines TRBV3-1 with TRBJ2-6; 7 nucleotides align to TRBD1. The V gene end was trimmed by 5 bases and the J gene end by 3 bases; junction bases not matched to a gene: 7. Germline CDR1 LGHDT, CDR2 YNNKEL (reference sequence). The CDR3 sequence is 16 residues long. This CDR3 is CASSKNTGVGANVLTF. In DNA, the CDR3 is TGTGCCAGCAGCAAGAATACAGGGGTTGGGGCCAACGTCCTGACTTTC.

CDR3 region: CSATADSYSNQPQHF. CDR3 in DNA: TGCAGTGCTACGGCGGACAGTTATAGCAATCAGCCCCAGCATTTT. The gene calls are TRBV20-1 and TRBJ1-5; perhaps TRBD1 as D (6 bases). Trimming stripped 4 bases from V and 0 bases from J, with 13 bases between. Germline CDR1 is DFQATT and CDR2 is SNEGSKA (reference sequence). The CDR3 spans 15 residues.

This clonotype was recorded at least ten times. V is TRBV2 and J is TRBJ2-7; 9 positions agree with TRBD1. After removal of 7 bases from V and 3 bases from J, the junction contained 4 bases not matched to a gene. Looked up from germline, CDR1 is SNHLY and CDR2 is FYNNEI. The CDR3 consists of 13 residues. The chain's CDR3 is CASTQDRGYEQYF. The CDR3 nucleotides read TGTGCCAGCACACAGGACAGGGGCTACGAGCAGTACTTC.

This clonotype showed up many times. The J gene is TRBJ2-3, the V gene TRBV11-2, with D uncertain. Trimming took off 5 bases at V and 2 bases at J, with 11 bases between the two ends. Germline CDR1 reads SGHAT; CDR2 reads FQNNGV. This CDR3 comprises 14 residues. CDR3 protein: CASSRGGPTDTQYF. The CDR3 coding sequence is TGTGCCAGCAGCCGCGGTGGCCCCACAGATACGCAGTATTTT.

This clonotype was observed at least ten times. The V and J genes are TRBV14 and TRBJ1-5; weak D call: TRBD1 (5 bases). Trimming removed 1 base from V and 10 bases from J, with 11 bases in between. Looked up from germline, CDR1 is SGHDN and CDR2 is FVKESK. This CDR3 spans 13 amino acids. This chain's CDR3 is CASSQVAGTPQHF. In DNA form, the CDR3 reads TGTGCCAGCAGCCAAGTTGCCGGGACTCCCCAGCATTTT.

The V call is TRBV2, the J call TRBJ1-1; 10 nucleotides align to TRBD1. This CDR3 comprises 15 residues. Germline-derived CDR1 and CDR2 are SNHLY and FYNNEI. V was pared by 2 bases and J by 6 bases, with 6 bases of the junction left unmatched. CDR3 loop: CASSEPGTGDPEAFF. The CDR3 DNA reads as TGTGCCAGCAGTGAACCCGGGACAGGGGACCCTGAAGCTTTCTTT.

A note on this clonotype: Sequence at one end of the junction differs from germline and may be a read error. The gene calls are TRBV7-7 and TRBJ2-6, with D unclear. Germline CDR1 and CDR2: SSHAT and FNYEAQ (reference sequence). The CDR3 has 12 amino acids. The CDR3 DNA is TGTGCTAGCAGCTGGGGGGCCAACGTCCTGACTTTC. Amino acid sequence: CASSWGANVLTF.

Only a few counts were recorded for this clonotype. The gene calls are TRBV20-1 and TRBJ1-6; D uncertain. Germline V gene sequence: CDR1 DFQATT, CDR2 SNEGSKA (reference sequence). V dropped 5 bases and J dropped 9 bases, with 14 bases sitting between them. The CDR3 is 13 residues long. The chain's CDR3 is CSAPEAKSSPLHF. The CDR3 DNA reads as TGCAGTGCTCCAGAGGCAAAGTCTTCACCCCTCCACTTT.

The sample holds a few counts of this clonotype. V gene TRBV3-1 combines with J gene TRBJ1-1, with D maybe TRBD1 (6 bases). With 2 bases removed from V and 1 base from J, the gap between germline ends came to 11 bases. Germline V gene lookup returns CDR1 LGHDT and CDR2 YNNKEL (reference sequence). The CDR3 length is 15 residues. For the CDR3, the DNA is TGTGCCAGCAGCCAAAGTTTACAGGGGAACACTGAAGCTTTCTTT. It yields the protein CASSQSLQGNTEAFF.

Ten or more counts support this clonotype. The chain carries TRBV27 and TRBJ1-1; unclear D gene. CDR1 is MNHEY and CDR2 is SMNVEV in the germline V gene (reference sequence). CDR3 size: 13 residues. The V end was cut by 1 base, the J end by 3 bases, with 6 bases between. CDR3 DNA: TGTGCCAGCAGTTTATTGGCTCACACTGAAGCTTTCTTT. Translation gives CASSLLAHTEAFF.

CDR3 nucleotides: TGTGCCACCAGTAACGGAGAGGGGGTTACCGGGGAGCTGTTTTTT. Translating gives CATSNGEGVTGELFF. This rearrangement joins TRBV24-1 to TRBJ2-2; weak D call: TRBD1 (6 bases). The V gene's germline CDR1 is KGHDR and CDR2 SFDVKD. The CDR3 consists of 15 residues. Trimming removed 6 bases from V and 5 bases from J, with 15 bases in between.

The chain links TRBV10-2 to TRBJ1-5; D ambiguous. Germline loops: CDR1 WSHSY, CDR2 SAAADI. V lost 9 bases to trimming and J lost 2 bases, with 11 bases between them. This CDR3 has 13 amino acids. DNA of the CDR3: TGCGCCAGTTCGACCCACCGCAATCAGCCCCAGCATTTT. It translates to CASSTHRNQPQHF.

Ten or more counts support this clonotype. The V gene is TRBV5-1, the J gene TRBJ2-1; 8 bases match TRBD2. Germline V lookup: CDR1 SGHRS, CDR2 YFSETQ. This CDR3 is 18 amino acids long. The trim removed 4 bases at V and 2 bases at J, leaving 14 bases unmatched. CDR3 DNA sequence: TGCGCCAGCAGCCCGGGGGGTACTAGCGGCCGCGCCTACAATGAGCAGTTCTTC. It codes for CASSPGGTSGRAYNEQFF.

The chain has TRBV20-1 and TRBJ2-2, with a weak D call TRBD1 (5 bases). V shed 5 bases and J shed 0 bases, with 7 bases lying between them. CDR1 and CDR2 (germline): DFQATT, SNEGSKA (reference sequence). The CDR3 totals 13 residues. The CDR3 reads CSARQPNTGELFF. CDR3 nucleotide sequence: TGCAGTGCTCGACAGCCGAACACCGGGGAGCTGTTTTTT.

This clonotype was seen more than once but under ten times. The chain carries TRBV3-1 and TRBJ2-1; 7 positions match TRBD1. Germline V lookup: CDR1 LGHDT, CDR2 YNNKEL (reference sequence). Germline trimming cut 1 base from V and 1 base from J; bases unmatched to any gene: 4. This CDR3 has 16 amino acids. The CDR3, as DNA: TGTGCCAGCAGCCAAGTTGAGACAGGGTCCTACAATGAGCAGTTCTTC. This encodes CASSQVETGSYNEQFF.

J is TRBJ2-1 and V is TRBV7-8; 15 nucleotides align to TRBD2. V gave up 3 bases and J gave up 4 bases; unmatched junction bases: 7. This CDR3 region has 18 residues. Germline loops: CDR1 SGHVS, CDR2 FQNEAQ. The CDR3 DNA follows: TGTGCCAGCAGCTTGGCCCCGGGACTAGCGGGAGGATACAATGAGCAGTTCTTC. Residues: CASSLAPGLAGGYNEQFF.

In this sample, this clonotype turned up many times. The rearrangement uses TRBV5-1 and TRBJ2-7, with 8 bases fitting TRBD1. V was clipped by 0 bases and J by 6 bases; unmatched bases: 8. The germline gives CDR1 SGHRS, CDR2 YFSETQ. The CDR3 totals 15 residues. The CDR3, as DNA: TGCGCCAGCAGCTTGGGAGGGGGGACAGGACCCGAGCAGTACTTC. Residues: CASSLGGGTGPEQYF.

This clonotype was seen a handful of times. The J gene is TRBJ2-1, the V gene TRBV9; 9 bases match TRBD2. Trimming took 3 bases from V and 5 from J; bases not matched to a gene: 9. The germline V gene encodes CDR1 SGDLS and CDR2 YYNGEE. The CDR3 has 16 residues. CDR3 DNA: TGTGCCAGCAGCGCCCATTTGCTAGCGGGAAACAATGAGCAGTTCTTC. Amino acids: CASSAHLLAGNNEQFF.

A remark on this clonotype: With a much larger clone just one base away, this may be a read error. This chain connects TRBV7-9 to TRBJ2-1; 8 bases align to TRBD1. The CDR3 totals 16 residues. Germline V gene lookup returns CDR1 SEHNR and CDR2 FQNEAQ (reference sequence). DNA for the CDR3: TGTGCCAGCAGCTTGAACAGGGGGAGCTCCTACAATGATCAGTTCTTC. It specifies CASSLNRGSSYNDQFF.

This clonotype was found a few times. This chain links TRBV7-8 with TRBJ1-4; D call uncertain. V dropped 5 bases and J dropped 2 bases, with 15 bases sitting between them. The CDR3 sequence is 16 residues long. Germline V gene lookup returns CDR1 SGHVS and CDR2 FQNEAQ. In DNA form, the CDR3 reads TGTGCCAGCAGCCCATCCCCCGACGGCACTAATGAAAAACTGTTTTTT. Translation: CASSPSPDGTNEKLFF.